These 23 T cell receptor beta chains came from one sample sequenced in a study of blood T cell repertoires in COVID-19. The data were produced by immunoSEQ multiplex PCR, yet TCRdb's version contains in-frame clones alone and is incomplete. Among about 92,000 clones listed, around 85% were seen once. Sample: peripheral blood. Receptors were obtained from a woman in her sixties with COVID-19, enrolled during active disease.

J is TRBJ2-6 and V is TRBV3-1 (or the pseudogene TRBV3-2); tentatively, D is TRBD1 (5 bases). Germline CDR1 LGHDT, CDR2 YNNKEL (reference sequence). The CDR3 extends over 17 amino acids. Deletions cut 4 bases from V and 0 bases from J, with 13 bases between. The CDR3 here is CASSPQAGASGANVLTF. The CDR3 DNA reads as TGTGCCAGCAGCCCGCAGGCTGGGGCCTCTGGGGCCAACGTCCTGACTTTC.

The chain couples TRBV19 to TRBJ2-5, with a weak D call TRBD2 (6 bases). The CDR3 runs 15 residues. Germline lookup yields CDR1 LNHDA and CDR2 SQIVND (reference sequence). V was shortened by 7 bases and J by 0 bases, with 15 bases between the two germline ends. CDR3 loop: CASTPKRGNQETQYF. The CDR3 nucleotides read TGTGCCAGTACTCCTAAACGGGGGAACCAAGAGACCCAGTACTTC.

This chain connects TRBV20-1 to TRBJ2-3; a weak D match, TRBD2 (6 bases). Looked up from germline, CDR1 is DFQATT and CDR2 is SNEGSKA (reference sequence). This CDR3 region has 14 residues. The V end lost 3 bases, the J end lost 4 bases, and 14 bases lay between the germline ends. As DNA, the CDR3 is TGCAGTGCTAGTCTACGGCTAGCGTCAGATACGCAGTATTTT. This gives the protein CSASLRLASDTQYF.

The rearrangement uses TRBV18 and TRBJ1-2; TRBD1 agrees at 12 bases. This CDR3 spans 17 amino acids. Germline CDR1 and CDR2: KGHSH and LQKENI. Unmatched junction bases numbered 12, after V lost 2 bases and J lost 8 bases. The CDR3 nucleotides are TGTGCCAGCTCACCAATACCTCCGGGACAGGGGGCGGAGGGCTACACCTTC. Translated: CASSPIPPGQGAEGYTF.

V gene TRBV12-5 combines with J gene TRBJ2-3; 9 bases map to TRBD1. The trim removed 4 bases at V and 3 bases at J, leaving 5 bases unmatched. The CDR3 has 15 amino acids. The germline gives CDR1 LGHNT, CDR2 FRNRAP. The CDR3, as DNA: TGTGCTAGTGGTTACGGACAGGGGAGGACAGATACGCAGTATTTT. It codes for CASGYGQGRTDTQYF.

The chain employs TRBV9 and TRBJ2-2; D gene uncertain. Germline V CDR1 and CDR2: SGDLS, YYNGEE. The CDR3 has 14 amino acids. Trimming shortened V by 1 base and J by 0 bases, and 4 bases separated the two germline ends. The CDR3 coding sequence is TGTGCCAGCAGCGTACAGTCGAACACCGGGGAGCTGTTTTTT. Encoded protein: CASSVQSNTGELFF.

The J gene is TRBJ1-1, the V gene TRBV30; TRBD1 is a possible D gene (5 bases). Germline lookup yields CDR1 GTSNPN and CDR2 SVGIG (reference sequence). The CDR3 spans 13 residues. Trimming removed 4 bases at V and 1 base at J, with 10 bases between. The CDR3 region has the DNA TGTGCCTGGACAGGGATGGGGAACACTGAAGCTTTCTTT. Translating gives CAWTGMGNTEAFF.

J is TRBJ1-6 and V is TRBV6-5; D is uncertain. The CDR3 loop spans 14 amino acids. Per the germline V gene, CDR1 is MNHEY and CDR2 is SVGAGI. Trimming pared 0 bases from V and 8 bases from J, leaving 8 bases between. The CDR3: CASSYSGSHSPLHF. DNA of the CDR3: TGTGCCAGCAGTTACTCGGGCAGCCATTCACCCCTCCACTTT.

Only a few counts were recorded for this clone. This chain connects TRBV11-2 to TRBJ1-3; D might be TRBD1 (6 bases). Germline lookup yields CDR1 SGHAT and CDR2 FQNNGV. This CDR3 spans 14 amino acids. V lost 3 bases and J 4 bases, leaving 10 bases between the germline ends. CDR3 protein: CASSFGTHGNTIYF. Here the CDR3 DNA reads TGTGCCAGCAGCTTCGGGACACACGGAAACACCATATATTTT.

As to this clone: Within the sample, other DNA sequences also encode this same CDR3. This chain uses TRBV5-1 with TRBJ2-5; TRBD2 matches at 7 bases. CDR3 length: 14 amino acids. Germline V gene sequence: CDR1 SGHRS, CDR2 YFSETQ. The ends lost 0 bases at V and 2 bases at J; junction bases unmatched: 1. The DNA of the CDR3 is TGCGCCAGCAGCTTGGCCGGGGGGCAAGAGACCCAGTACTTC. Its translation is CASSLAGGQETQYF.

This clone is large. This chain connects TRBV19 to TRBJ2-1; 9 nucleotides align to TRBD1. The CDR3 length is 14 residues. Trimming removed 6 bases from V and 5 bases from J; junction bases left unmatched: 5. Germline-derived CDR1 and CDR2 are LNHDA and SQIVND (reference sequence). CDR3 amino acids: CASRNRGPHNEQFF. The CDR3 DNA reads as TGTGCCAGTAGGAACAGGGGGCCCCACAATGAGCAGTTCTTC.

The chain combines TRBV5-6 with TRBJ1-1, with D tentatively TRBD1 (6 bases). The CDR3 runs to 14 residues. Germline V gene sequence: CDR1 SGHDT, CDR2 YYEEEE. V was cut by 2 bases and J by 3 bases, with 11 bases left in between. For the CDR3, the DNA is TGTGCCAGCAGCTTAGGGGGGGTGGACACTGAAGCTTTCTTT. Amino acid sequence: CASSLGGVDTEAFF. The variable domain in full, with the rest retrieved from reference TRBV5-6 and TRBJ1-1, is DAGVTQSPTHLIKTRGQQVTLRCSPKSGHDTVSWYQQALGQGPQFIFQYYEEEERQRGNFPDRFSGHQFPNYSSELNVNALLLGDSALYLCASSLGGVDTEAFFGQGTRLTVV.

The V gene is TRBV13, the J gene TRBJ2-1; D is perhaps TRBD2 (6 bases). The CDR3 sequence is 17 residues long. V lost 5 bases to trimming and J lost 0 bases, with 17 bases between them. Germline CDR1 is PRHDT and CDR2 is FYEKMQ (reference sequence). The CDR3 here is CASSQYPGGASYNEQFF. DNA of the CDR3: TGTGCCAGCAGCCAATATCCCGGAGGGGCCTCCTACAATGAGCAGTTCTTC.

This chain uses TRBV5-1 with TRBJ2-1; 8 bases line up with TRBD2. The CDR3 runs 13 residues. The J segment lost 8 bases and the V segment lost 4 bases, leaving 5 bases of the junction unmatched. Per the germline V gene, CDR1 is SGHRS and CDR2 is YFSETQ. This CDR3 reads CASSQAGVDEQFF. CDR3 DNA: TGCGCCAGCAGCCAAGCGGGGGTGGATGAGCAGTTCTTC.

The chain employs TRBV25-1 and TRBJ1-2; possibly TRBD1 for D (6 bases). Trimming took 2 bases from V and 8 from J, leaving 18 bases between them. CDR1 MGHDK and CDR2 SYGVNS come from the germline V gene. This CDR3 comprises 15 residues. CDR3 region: CASSEGEGQSSGYTF. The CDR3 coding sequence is TGTGCCAGCAGTGAAGGCGAAGGACAGTCGTCGGGCTACACCTTC.

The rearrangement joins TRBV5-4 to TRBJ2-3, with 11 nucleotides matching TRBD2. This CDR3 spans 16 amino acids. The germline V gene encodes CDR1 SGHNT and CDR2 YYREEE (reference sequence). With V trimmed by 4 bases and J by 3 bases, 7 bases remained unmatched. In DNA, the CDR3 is TGTGCCAGCAGCGTGGTAGCGGGGGGGCCTACAGATACGCAGTATTTT. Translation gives CASSVVAGGPTDTQYF.

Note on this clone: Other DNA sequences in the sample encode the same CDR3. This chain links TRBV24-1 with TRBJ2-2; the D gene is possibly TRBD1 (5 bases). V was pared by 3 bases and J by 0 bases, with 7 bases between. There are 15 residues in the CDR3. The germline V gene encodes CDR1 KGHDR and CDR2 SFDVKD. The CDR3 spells CATSDRTTNTGELFF. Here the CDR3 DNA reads TGTGCCACCAGTGATCGGACAACGAACACCGGGGAGCTGTTTTTT.

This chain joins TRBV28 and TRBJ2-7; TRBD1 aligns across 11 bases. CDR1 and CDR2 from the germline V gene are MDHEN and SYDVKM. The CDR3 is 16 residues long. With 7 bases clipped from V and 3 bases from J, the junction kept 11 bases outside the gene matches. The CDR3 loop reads CASTSPSGTGGYEQYF. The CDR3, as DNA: TGTGCCAGCACTTCACCCTCCGGGACAGGGGGCTACGAGCAGTACTTC.

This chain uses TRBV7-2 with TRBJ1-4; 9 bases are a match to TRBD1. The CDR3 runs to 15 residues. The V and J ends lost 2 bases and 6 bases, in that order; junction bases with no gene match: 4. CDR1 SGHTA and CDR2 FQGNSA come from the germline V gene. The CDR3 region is CASSLLGQGYEKLFF. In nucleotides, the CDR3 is TGTGCCAGCAGCTTACTGGGACAGGGATATGAAAAACTGTTTTTT.

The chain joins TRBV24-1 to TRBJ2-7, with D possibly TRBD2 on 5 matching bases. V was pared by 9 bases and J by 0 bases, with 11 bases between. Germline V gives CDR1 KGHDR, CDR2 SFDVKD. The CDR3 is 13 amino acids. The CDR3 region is CATEGDGSYEQYF. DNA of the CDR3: TGTGCCACCGAGGGAGACGGCTCCTACGAGCAGTACTTC.

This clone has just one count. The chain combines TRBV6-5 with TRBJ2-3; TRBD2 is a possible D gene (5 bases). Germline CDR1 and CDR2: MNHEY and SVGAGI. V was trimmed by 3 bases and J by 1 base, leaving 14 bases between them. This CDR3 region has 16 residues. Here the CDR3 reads CASSYSGYLGTDTQYF. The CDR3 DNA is TGTGCCAGCAGTTATTCGGGATACCTGGGCACAGATACGCAGTATTTT.

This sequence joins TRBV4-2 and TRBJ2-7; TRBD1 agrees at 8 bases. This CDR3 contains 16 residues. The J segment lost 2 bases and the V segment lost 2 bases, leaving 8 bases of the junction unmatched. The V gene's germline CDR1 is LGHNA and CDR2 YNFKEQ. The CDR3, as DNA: TGTGCCAGCAGCCAACAGATCGGGACAGGTGCCTACGAGCAGTACTTC. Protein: CASSQQIGTGAYEQYF.

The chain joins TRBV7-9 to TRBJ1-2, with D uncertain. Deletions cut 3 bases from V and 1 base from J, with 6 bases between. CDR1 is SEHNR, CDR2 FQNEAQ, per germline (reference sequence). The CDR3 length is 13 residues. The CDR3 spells CASSFPLNYGYTF. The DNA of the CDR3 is TGTGCCAGCAGCTTTCCCCTTAACTATGGCTACACCTTC.